The present TCR beta chain was sequenced within a study of cytomegalovirus exposure and HLA in healthy donors (dated by TCRdb to 2016 to 2017). With respect to the entire study: According to an earlier analysis of 550 to 750 of the donors, about 179 million T cells yielded 90 million to 140 million unique TCR beta sequences and 276 Gb of sequence data. An early release covering about 600 HLA-typed donors comprised about 290 gigabases of sequencing data and tens of millions of unique TCR sequences. Among the approximately 430 genotyped donors, approximately 77% belonged to the genetic ancestry cluster associated with self-reported Caucasian donors. The aim of the study was to test whether cataloging public T cell receptors could identify signatures of past pathogen exposure. The study used immunosequencing to profile the T cell repertoires of approximately 690 subjects and linked those repertoires to cytomegalovirus serostatus. Along with the approximately 670-subject first cohort, a separate validation cohort of some 130 different subjects was used. High-throughput TCR immunosequencing, statistical association of individual TCRs with disease status, and machine learning were combined to predict cytomegalovirus infection status. A later analysis re-analyzed previously published TCR beta repertoires from 500 to 700 donors and added high-resolution HLA genotyping to study TCR occurrence patterns. Rather than using new phenotypic data, the later analysis identified candidate immune exposures from TCR beta sequences and from how often those sequences occurred across donors. In an earlier analysis of more than 550 of the donors, high-throughput TCR beta sequencing was used to judge whether each TCR beta V gene segment behaved as functional or pseudogenic. Donor age, sex, ethnicity and CMV serostatus were compiled alongside the repertoire data. A later genetic analysis used genome-wide SNP genotypes for about three fifths of the roughly 700 donors, treating that subset as a discovery cohort. Every discovery cohort repertoire had been produced on one sequencing platform. HLA typing covered class I and class II loci at four-digit resolution. Typing coverage differed by locus: A, B, C, DRB1 and DQB1 were typed in roughly 629-630 donors, DQA1 in about 500, DPA1 in around 600, and DPB1 in just under 490. Because of strong linkage in the cohort, roughly five DR-DQ haplotypes were treated as single units for association and clustering. Among around 400 genotyped donors of the cohort, an average of around 250,000 unique TCR beta nucleotide sequences was sequenced per donor, of which roughly 17% were non-productive.

Beyond this particular receptor, the publication reports: In an earlier analysis of more than 500 of the donors, most TCR beta V segments appeared in productive rearrangements about 87% or about 30% of the time, broadly matching IMGT annotations. The presence/absence analyses assumed that sequencing depth was roughly uniform across donors, and that assumption may not be true. Compared with the roughly 670-donor mean, donors in an Asian-associated ancestry cluster had fewer N-insertions in productive TCRs, according to a later genetic analysis. A further reported finding was that TCR beta sequences accurately predicted the HLA-A and HLA-B alleles for most subjects in the first cohort. The authors suggested that the approach could potentially be extended to other disease states and immunological phenotypes. The study gave a list of under 200 TCR beta chains associated with cytomegalovirus. This cohort had only TCR beta chains sequenced, and the lack of alpha or paired-chain data limited which features could be detected. According to a later analysis, parvovirus B19, influenza, CMV and Epstein-Barr virus appeared linked to several top co-occurrence clusters. Specific HLA alleles were associated with 15,000 to 20,000 TCR beta sequences at a false discovery rate of 0.05 in a later analysis. For the cohort, immune exposure information was limited to CMV serostatus. Because counts were too low, seventeen rarely observed V segments, including chromosome 9 orphons, were excluded from the earlier analysis of 587 of the donors. A later analysis found that TCR association rates varied across HLA loci, with DRB1 alleles showing the most associated TCRs and HLA-C alleles the fewest. Most TCR sequences were observed very rarely across donors, whereas some public TCRs were present in many individuals. Cytomegalovirus status was reported to be diagnosed by the classifier with high specificity and sensitivity in both the original and validation cohorts. HLA typing was unavailable for some donors at each locus, so association tests used only the typed subset. Because the 87-base-pair reads could not distinguish some IMGT-functional V segments, including TRBV6-2 and TRBV6-3, those segments were excluded. A later analysis found that HLA-associated TCR beta chains were more clonally expanded and had lower generation probabilities than equally common non-associated chains. A later genetic analysis associated a missense DCLRE1C variant with V-gene and J-gene trimming of TCR beta chains, and an independent cohort replicated the association. Assigning TCR associations to individual alleles was difficult when HLA alleles, especially DR and DQ, strongly co-occurred. A cluster of highly shared sequence variants was judged likely to be a technical artifact of the sequencing pipeline. In vitro tests confirmed that a few of the cytomegalovirus-associated TCR beta chains recognize cytomegalovirus antigens. Linkage disequilibrium might explain the correlated functional status among segregating V segments, but an unknown experimental factor could not be ruled out. Most CMV-associated TCR beta chains appeared to be HLA-restricted in a later analysis, and the HLA associations seemed to be driven largely by CMV exposure.

The count of this clone is one. This clone's antigen is unknown. One base away there is no much larger clone; base qualities are not given. The cohort comprised approximately 700 healthy bone marrow donors. All cohort members were sampled while nominally healthy, although unrecorded immune exposures were likely present. The donor was CMV seronegative and belonged to the group of 380 or so seronegative cohort members. A peripheral blood sample was provided by each donor, and peripheral blood mononuclear cells were used for TCR beta sequencing. The Qiagen DNeasy Blood Extraction Kit was used to extract genomic DNA from the blood cell samples. V is trimmed back by 1 base and J by 7 bases, and the junction contains 10 bases that no gene match accounts for. The germline V gene specifies SGHRS as CDR1 and YFSETQ as CDR2. The CDR3 numbers 17 residues from cysteine through phenylalanine. The CDR3 DNA has 51 bases and is translated from base 1.

Library preparation used the immunoSEQ multiplex PCR assay. A mixture of 60 forward primers for TCR Vbeta segments and 13 reverse primers for TCR Jbeta segments was used in the multiplex PCR. Amplification of the CDR3 region of rearranged TCR beta genes was performed with a multiplex PCR assay on genomic DNA. Amplified TCR beta libraries were sequenced as 87-base-pair reads on the Illumina HiSeq System. The paper's data handling went like this. Across the 670 or so repertoires, a later analysis counted 80 million or so unique TCR beta chains, roughly 11 million of which were shared by at least two donors. A nearest-neighbor algorithm error-corrected the raw reads and collapsed the reads into unique sequences, merging closely related sequences to remove PCR and sequencing errors. V, D and J gene segments were assigned by aligning CDR3 sequences to IMGT reference sequences. For a sequence to be retained, at least a six-nucleotide match to both a V gene segment and a J gene segment was required. Rearrangements were called productive when the CDR3 lacked stop codons and stayed in frame with V and J; all others were non-productive. CDR3 was defined according to IMGT convention as the region running from the second conserved V-encoded cysteine to the conserved J-encoded phenylalanine. In an earlier analysis of 587 of the donors, sequences lacking an unambiguous match to a single V gene segment were excluded. An earlier analysis of 587 of the donors classified V segments as functional when productive rearrangements were above 56.7% and as segregating when the standard deviation between donors was above 5%. A statistical classification framework was built to diagnose cytomegalovirus status from the catalog of TCR beta chain sequences. In a later analysis, V and J genes were assigned by comparing TCR nucleotide sequences against IMGT/GENE-DB human TR gene sequences. In a later analysis, CDR3 sequences and most-parsimonious VDJ recombination scenarios were assigned using the TCRdist pipeline. In a later analysis, each TCR beta chain was defined by its CDR3 amino acid sequence together with its V-gene family, and reads without a unique V-gene family were excluded. To address suspected cross-contamination and a sequencing artifact, a later analysis removed approximately 600 highly shared, low-generation-probability nucleotide sequences. In a later analysis, a clonal expansion index was calculated for each public chain from normalized within-repertoire ranks of inferred template counts. A later analysis computed generation probabilities with a VDJ recombination model fitted to out-of-frame rearrangements, and checked the results against IGoR. In a later analysis, TCR-TCR, TCR-HLA and TCR-CMV co-occurrence was scored with hypergeometric tests, and a repertoire-size bias correction was applied to TCR pairs. In a later analysis, false discovery rates were estimated by permuting HLA or CMV assignments 20 times. In a later analysis, co-occurring TCRs were grouped using DBSCAN, with TCRdist sequence similarity added in when clustering inside HLA-allele-positive subsets. Repertoires with fewer than 30,000 or more than 120,000 public chains, plus five repertoires with anomalous nucleotide sharing, were excluded from co-occurrence clustering. As stored in TCRdb, this immuneACCESS dataset retains in-frame rearrangements with V and J assigned. A fraction of the clones does not appear; measured against another copy, unresolved V genes explain less than half of the discrepancy, and the remainder lacks a known reason. The V and J calls and the clone size are those of that table, but D and trimming were determined from the DNA. The sample profile shows 130,000 to 150,000 clones; 80% of them were found once. The ten largest clones represent approximately 5.1% of the sample.

The sequenced material came from PBMCs. The rearranged chain carries TRBV5-1 and TRBJ1-4; TRBD1 aligns with 10 central bases. This clonotype was obtained from a male donor in good health and CMV-seronegative. The sequenced DNA: TGCGCCAGCAGCTTGAATCGGGACAGGGGTGTCGGTGAAAAACTGTTTTTT. Translated, this gives CASSLNRDRGVGEKLFF. Reference TRBV5-1 and TRBJ1-4 genes cover what lies past the CDR3, so the full variable domain is KAGVTQTPRYLIKTRGQQVTLSCSPISGHRSVSWYQQTPGQGLQFLFEYFSETQRNKGNFPGRFSGRQFSNSRSEMNVSTLELGDSALYLCASSLNRDRGVGEKLFFGSGTQLSVL.